This TCR beta chain came from a study of post-analysis software for immune sequencing data. Study-level findings and limits: About 5 TRBV segments (TRBV5-6, TRBV5-1 and TRBV20-1 among them) occurred more frequently in patients than in controls.

The sample holds a few counts of this clonotype. Its antigen is unidentified. Built from TCR beta cDNA, the libraries had unique molecular identifiers in them. TCRdb re-called the PCR reads with MiXCR, one entry per CDR3 protein. The table has 150,000 to 200,000 distinct CDR3 sequences, around 28% seen once; the top ten hold about 1.6%. The CDR3 runs to 18 residues. Germline CDR1 is ENHRY and CDR2 is SYGVKD. The chain uses TRBV10-3 and TRBJ2-5, with a weak D call TRBD2 (6 bases). Gene TRBJ2-7 matches the end of the DNA better, so the J call may be wrong. The TCR sequence derives from a girl between 5 and 17 years old with multiple sclerosis. Sequencing used blood. The CDR3 spells CAISGSGLSFRERYEQYF. For the CDR3, the DNA is TGTGCCATCAGTGGGTCGGGTCTAAGTTTCCGGGAGAGGTACGAGCAGTACTTC.